Given below is one T cell receptor beta chain in context. Its matching antigen is unknown. The data are from a study of human T cells and chemical hapten exposure. The overall study: Slight differences in pooled library volume were the main source of varying TCR yields across samples.

The V and J ends lost 2 bases and 3 bases respectively, with 14 bases between them. This CDR3 spans 15 amino acids. Individual cDNA molecules had unique molecular identifiers attached to them by the library. TCRdb re-called the 5' RACE reads with MiXCR, one entry per CDR3 protein. The repertoire holds 65,000 to 90,000 distinct CDR3 sequences, 15% seen once, with 6.8% in the top ten. Someone pulled total RNA out of unfractionated whole blood. Study-level results: Sensitizing to DPC left TCRs with a frequency above 1 in 1000 unaltered.

This TCR was sampled from a female donor in good health. The genes are TRBV12-3 or TRBV12-4 and TRBJ2-7; tentative D call: TRBD2 (5 bases). CDR3 in amino acids: CASSLLRTALYEQYF. CDR3 bases: TGTGCCAGCAGTTTATTGAGGACTGCACTCTACGAGCAGTACTTC.